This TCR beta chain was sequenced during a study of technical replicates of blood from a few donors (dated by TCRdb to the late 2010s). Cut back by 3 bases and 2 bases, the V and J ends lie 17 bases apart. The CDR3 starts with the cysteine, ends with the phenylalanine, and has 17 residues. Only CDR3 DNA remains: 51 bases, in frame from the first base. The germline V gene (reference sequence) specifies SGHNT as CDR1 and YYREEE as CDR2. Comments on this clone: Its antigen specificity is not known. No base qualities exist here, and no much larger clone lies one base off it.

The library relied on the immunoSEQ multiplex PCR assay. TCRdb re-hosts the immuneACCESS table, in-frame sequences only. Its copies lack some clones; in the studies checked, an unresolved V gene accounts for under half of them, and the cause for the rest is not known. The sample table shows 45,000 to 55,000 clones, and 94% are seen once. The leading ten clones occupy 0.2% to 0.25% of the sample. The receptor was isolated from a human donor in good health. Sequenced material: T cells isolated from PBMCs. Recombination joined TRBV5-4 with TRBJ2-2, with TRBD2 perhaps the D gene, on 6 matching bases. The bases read TGTGCCAGCAGCTATTGGGCGGGGCCCCGAAACACCGGGGAGCTGTTTTTT. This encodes CASSYWAGPRNTGELFF.